This TCR beta chain was identified during a study of regulatory T cells in long-lasting Graves disease. Study as a whole: Persistence in Graves' disease required over 5 years of antithyroid drugs plus positive TSH receptor antibodies.

Time point denoted: persistent/refractory GD, antithyroid drugs over 5 years with positive TRAb. The TCR library was made from RNA extracted from PBMCs. Patients hailed from an endocrinology department in Xi'an, China. Peripheral blood, at about 10 milliliters, went into EDTA tubes. Construction of the TCR beta libraries employed iRepertoire HTBI primers in conjunction with Arm-PCR of CDR3 regions. As processed by the authors: Identification yielded 60 or so TRBV and about 15 TRBJ segments across samples. One entry per CDR3 protein, called by TCRdb with MiXCR from the multiplex PCR reads. TCRdb's processing, not the authors', yielded these V and J calls. The repertoire holds hundreds of thousands of distinct CDR3 sequences, with 25% to 30% as singletons. The sample holds a few counts of this clonotype. This CDR3 contains 14 residues. The germline gives CDR1 SGHRS, CDR2 YFSETQ. J was trimmed by 5 bases and V by 4 bases; bases with no gene match: 5.

This clonotype was sampled from a female donor with Graves disease. The chain joins TRBV5-1 to TRBJ1-4, with 7 nucleotides matching TRBD1. This material consisted of peripheral blood mononuclear cells (PBMCs), taken when the disease was refractory, from a patient treated with antithyroid drugs. The DNA of the CDR3 is TGCGCCAGCAGCAGGGGACAGAGGAATGAAAAACTGTTTTTT. Translated: CASSRGQRNEKLFF.